The T cell receptor (beta chain) under discussion was sequenced for a study of shared clonotypes between healthy human individuals. None of the donors, who were healthy HIV-negative adults, had recently had acute infections or vaccinations. Profiling relied on immunoSEQ multiplex PCR, and the TCRdb table lists in-frame clones only, not all of them. The sample includes around 2.5 million clones, approximately 93% of them seen just once. Germline assignment: CDR1 SQVTM and CDR2 ANQGSEA. The CDR3 runs 15 residues. With V trimmed by 8 bases and J by 1 base, 9 bases remained unmatched. The receptor's source is a young man in good health. Some clones in this sample may be carry-over from other donors' samples. The chain couples TRBV29-1 to TRBJ2-3, with TRBD1 matching over 10 bases. Specimen: naive CD4+ T cells from PBMCs. Subset indicated: CD45RA+ positively selected. CDR3 DNA sequence: TGCAGCCTCGCGGTAGGACAGGGGGGCACAGATACGCAGTATTTT. It yields the protein CSLAVGQGGTDTQYF.